Included here is one T cell receptor (beta chain) sequence, with context. The data were obtained in a study of cytomegalovirus exposure and HLA in healthy donors. From germline, CDR1 is SQVTM and CDR2 ANQGSEA. The CDR3 contains 14 residues. Deletions cut 1 base from V and 5 bases from J, with 13 bases between. In the PCR, 60 Vbeta and 13 Jbeta primers were used. Repertoires were generated with immunoSEQ multiplex PCR, while TCRdb's copy carries only in-frame clones and drops some. This sample has more than 150,000 clones, with about 85% found just once. The rearrangement joins TRBV29-1 to TRBJ2-3, with a tentative D call TRBD1 (5 bases). The TCR comes from a woman younger than 35 in good health and CMV-seronegative. The specimen sequenced was PBMCs. The CDR3 DNA reads TGCAGCGTTGAAGCACCAGGGATTGGAGATACGCAGTATTTT. As protein: CSVEAPGIGDTQYF.